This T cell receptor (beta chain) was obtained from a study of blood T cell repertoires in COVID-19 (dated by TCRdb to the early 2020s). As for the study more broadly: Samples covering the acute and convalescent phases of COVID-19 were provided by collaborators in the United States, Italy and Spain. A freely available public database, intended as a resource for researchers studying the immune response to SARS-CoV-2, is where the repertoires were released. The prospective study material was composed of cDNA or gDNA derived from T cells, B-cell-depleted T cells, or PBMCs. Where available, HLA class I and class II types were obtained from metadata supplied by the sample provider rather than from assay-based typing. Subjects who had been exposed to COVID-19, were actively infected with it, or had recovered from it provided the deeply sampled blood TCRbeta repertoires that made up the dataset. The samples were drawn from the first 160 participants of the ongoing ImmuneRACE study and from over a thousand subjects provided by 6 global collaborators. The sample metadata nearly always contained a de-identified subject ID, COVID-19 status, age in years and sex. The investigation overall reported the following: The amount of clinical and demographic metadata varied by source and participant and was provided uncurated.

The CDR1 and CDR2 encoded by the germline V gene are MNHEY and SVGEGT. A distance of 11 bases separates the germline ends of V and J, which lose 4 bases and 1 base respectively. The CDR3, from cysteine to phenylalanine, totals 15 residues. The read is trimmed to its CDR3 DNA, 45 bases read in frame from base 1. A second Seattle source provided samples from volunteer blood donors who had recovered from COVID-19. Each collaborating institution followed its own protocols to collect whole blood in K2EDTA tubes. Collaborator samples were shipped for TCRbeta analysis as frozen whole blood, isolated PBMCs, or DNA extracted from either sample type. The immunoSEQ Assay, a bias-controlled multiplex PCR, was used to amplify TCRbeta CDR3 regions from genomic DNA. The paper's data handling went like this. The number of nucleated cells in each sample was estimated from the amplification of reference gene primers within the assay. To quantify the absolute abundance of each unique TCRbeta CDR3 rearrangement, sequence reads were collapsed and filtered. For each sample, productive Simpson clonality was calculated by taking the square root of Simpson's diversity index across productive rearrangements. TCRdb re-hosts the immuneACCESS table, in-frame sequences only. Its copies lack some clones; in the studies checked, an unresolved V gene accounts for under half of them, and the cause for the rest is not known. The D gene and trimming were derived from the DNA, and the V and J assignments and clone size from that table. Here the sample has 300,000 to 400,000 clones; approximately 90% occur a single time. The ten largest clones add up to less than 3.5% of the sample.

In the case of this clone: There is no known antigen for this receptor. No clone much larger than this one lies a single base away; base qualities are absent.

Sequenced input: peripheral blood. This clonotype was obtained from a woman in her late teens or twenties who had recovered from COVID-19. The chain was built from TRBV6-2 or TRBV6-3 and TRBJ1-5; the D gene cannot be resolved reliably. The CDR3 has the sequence CASSSEGLSNQPQHF. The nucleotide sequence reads TGTGCCAGCAGTTCAGAGGGCTTGAGCAATCAGCCCCAGCATTTT.